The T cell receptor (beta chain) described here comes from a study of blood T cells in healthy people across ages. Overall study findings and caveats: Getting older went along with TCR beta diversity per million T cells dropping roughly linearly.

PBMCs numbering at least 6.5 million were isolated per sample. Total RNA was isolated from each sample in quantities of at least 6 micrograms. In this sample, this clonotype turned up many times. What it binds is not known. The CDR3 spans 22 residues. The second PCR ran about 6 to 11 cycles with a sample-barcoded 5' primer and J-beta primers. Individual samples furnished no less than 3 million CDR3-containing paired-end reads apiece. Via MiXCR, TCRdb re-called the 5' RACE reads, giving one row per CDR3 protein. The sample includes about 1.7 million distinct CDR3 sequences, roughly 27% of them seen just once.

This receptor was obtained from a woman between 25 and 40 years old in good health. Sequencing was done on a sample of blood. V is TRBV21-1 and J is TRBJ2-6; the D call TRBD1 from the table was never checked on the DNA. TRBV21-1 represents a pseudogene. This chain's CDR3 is CASSKDQGTGQPSPPGANVLTF. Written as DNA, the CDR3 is TGTGCCAGCAGCAAAGATCAGGGGACAGGCCAACCTTCCCCCCCTGGGGCCAACGTCCTGACTTTC.